This T cell receptor beta chain was documented in a study of blood T cell repertoires in COVID-19. Study details: Researchers got acute and convalescent COVID-19 samples from the United States, Italy and Spain. The cDNA or gDNA used as material had been derived from T cells, B-cell-depleted T cells, or PBMCs.

Germline CDR1 reads SEHNR; CDR2 reads FQNEAQ (reference sequence). The CDR3 has 15 amino acids. Trimming pared 5 bases from V and 4 bases from J, leaving 18 bases between. This clone is a singleton in its sample. Original processing methods: Reference gene primer amplification gave estimated nucleated cell counts. Profiled with immunoSEQ multiplex PCR; TCRdb holds only in-frame clones, not every one. That table gives V, J and clone size, and the DNA gave D and trimming. The sample records more than 110,000 clones, under 85% being singletons. Specimen: peripheral blood. This receptor was taken from a human donor in a cohort sampled during active COVID-19. The V and J genes are TRBV7-9 and TRBJ2-7; D gene uncertain. The DNA for the CDR3 is TGTGCCAGCAGCCCATCGGGTCCCTCTAGGTACGAGCAGTACTTC. Its protein is CASSPSGPSRYEQYF. Together with reference TRBV7-9 and TRBJ2-7, the CDR3 gives the full variable domain: DTGVSQNPRHKITKRGQNVTFRCDPISEHNRLYWYRQTLGQGPEFLTYFQNEAQLEKSRLLSDRFSAERPKGSFSTLEIQRTEQGDSAMYLCASSPSGPSRYEQYFGPGTRLTVT.